This T cell receptor (beta chain) was sequenced in a study of shared clonotypes between healthy human individuals. Sorted-subset replicate PCRs used 200 to 250 ng DNA, roughly 28,000 T cell genomes. Data came from immunoSEQ multiplex PCR; TCRdb stores just in-frame clones and leaves some out. Among fewer than 1.8 million clones listed, 98% were seen once. Both subsets, CD45RA+ naive and CD45RA-negative memory, were split from the CD4+ cells. This clonotype was obtained from a man aged 25 to 40 in good health. Specimen: naive CD4+ T cells sorted from blood. This sample's subset: CD45RA+ positively selected.

This CDR3 is CASSLRTGLAGASYNEQFF. The DNA for the CDR3 is TGTGCCAGCAGCTTAAGAACGGGACTAGCGGGAGCTTCCTACAATGAGCAGTTCTTC. The genes are TRBV7-3 and TRBJ2-1, with 14 bases fitting TRBD2. Germline trimming cut 1 base from V and 1 base from J; bases unmatched to any gene: 6. CDR1 is SGHTA and CDR2 is FQGTGA in the germline V gene. The CDR3 extends over 19 amino acids.